Following are 15 T cell receptor beta chains from one sample sequenced in a study of blood T cell repertoires in COVID-19. Assay used: immunoSEQ multiplex PCR; TCRdb lists only in-frame clones, some missing. The sample has about 370,000 clones, around 91% seen once. The source material was PBMCs or T cells enriched from blood (not recorded which). The source is a man aged 18-30 years who had recovered from COVID-19.

The rearrangement joins TRBV15 to TRBJ1-2, with D perhaps TRBD1 (5 bases). Deletions cut 0 bases from V and 8 bases from J, with 10 bases between. In germline, CDR1 is LNHNV, CDR2 YYDKDF (reference sequence). This CDR3 contains 13 residues. The CDR3 reads CATSRDGTRGYTF. The CDR3 region has the DNA TGTGCCACCAGCAGAGATGGGACTAGGGGCTACACCTTC.

The chain recombines TRBV7-8 with TRBJ2-1; D is perhaps TRBD2 (7 bases). The CDR3 length is 16 residues. CDR1 and CDR2 from the germline V gene are SGHVS and FQNEAQ. The ends were cut back, 7 bases at V and 0 bases at J, with 16 bases in the middle. CDR3 sequence: CASIRSGGVSYNEQFF. The CDR3 nucleotides read TGTGCCAGCATCCGCTCGGGGGGCGTCTCCTACAATGAGCAGTTCTTC.

The chain uses TRBV28 and TRBJ2-7, with TRBD2 matching over 7 bases. The germline gives CDR1 MDHEN, CDR2 SYDVKM. This CDR3 is built from 14 residues. V trimming: 6 bases; J trimming: 0 bases; junction bases outside the gene matches: 5. In DNA, the CDR3 is TGTGCCAGCAGGCTAGCGGTGAGCTCCTACGAGCAGTACTTC. Protein: CASRLAVSSYEQYF.

Only a few counts were recorded for this clone. V usage is TRBV28 and J usage is TRBJ2-3; the match to TRBD1 covers 7 bases. Per the germline V gene, CDR1 is MDHEN and CDR2 is SYDVKM. The J segment lost 1 base and the V segment lost 5 bases, leaving 15 bases of the junction unmatched. The CDR3 is 18 amino acids. The CDR3 reads CASSPWVRQGLRTDTQYF. The CDR3, as DNA: TGTGCCAGCAGTCCTTGGGTACGACAGGGTCTACGCACAGATACGCAGTATTTT. The complete variable domain, with remaining parts taken from reference TRBV28 and TRBJ2-3, reads DVKVTQSSRYLVKRTGEKVFLECVQDMDHENMFWYRQDPGLGLRLIYFSYDVKMKEKGDIPEGYSVSREKKERFSLILESASTNQTSMYLCASSPWVRQGLRTDTQYFGPGTRLTVL.

The chain links TRBV6-5 to TRBJ2-1; 8 nucleotides line up with TRBD1. In germline, CDR1 is MNHEY, CDR2 SVGAGI. V lost 2 bases and J lost 5; bases outside the gene matches: 8. This CDR3 has 16 residues. The CDR3: CASSYNPGQENNEQFF. The DNA for the CDR3 is TGTGCCAGCAGTTACAATCCGGGACAGGAGAACAATGAGCAGTTCTTC.

This clone has just one count. CDR3 sequence: CASSLEPGSSYNEQFF. The CDR3 DNA is TGCGCCAGCAGCTTGGAGCCGGGGAGCTCCTACAATGAGCAGTTCTTC. The chain combines TRBV5-1 with TRBJ2-1, with D possibly being TRBD2 (5 bases). Germline values: CDR1 SGHRS, CDR2 YFSETQ. This CDR3 has 16 amino acids. V was pared by 0 bases and J by 0 bases, with 10 bases between.

V and J are TRBV3-1 (or the pseudogene TRBV3-2) and TRBJ2-5, with 8 bases fitting TRBD1. The CDR3 is 17 amino acids. Unmatched junction bases numbered 13, after V lost 4 bases and J lost 3 bases. Germline assignment: CDR1 LGHDT and CDR2 YNNKEL (reference sequence). CDR3 residues: CASSRKYSPDREETQYF. CDR3 DNA sequence: TGTGCCAGCAGCCGGAAGTACTCGCCGGACAGGGAAGAGACCCAGTACTTC.

J is TRBJ1-1 and V is TRBV18, with D perhaps TRBD1 (5 bases). Trimming pared 6 bases from V and 0 bases from J, leaving 14 bases between. Germline values: CDR1 KGHSH, CDR2 LQKENI. The CDR3 totals 15 residues. The CDR3 DNA reads TGTGCCAGCTCCCATGCAGGGTCGATGAACACTGAAGCTTTCTTT. Translated, it gives CASSHAGSMNTEAFF.

The chain couples TRBV19 to TRBJ2-1, with 10 positions matching TRBD2. V shed 7 bases and J 6 bases; nucleotides not matched to a gene: 9. Germline CDR1 reads LNHDA; CDR2 reads SQIVND (reference sequence). This CDR3 is 15 amino acids long. The CDR3 is CASTSGASGSNEQFF. CDR3 in DNA: TGTGCCAGTACCTCCGGGGCTAGCGGGAGCAATGAGCAGTTCTTC.

This clone occurred once. The rearrangement uses TRBV5-1 and TRBJ1-1; weak D call: TRBD1 (5 bases). CDR1 SGHRS and CDR2 YFSETQ come from the germline V gene. The CDR3 sequence is 15 residues long. Trimming shortened V by 2 bases and J by 8 bases, and 19 bases separated the two germline ends. Here the CDR3 reads CASSFAGPARWEAFF. In nucleotides, the CDR3 is TGCGCCAGCAGCTTTGCAGGGCCGGCGAGGTGGGAAGCTTTCTTT.

The rearrangement uses TRBV6-5 and TRBJ1-1; 8 bases fit TRBD1. The length of the CDR3 is 14 residues. Germline CDR1 reads MNHEY; CDR2 reads SVGAGI. V lost 7 bases and J lost 0; bases outside the gene matches: 4. The CDR3 DNA follows: TGTGCCAGCAAATCGACAGGGGTGAACACTGAAGCTTTCTTT. Translating gives CASKSTGVNTEAFF.

CDR3 nucleotides: TGTGCCAGCAGCCAGGCGGGACAGCTTTTCGGAAACGAGCAGTACTTC. It yields the protein CASSQAGQLFGNEQYF. The chain joins TRBV3-1 (or the pseudogene TRBV3-2) to TRBJ2-7, with D perhaps TRBD1 (7 bases). The germline V gene has CDR1 LGHDT and CDR2 YNNKEL (reference sequence). Trimming removed 3 bases at V and 5 bases at J, with 20 bases between. The CDR3 has 16 residues.

The genes are TRBV2 and TRBJ2-3, with TRBD2 as a possible D gene (6 bases). Trimming stripped 9 bases from V and 5 bases from J, with 18 bases between. Germline-derived CDR1 and CDR2 are SNHLY and FYNNEI. The CDR3 has 14 amino acids. CDR3 loop: CARPGRAGGDTQYF. The CDR3 bases are TGTGCCAGACCAGGACGAGCGGGCGGAGATACGCAGTATTTT.

The chain combines TRBV10-3 with TRBJ2-7, with TRBD2 as a possible D gene (6 bases). CDR3 length: 16 residues. The V and J ends lost 5 bases and 2 bases respectively, with 19 bases between them. Germline V CDR1 and CDR2: ENHRY, SYGVKD. The CDR3 loop reads CAISPVGTSGPYEQYF. CDR3 sequence (DNA): TGTGCCATCAGTCCCGTCGGGACTTCGGGCCCCTACGAGCAGTACTTC.

The chain links TRBV2 to TRBJ1-5; D is ambiguous. Trimming shortened V by 5 bases and J by 0 bases, and 8 bases separated the two germline ends. The CDR3 is 14 residues long. Germline CDR1 reads SNHLY; CDR2 reads FYNNEI. CDR3 sequence: CASSPVYSNQPQHF. For the CDR3, the DNA is TGTGCCAGCAGTCCAGTTTATAGCAATCAGCCCCAGCATTTT.